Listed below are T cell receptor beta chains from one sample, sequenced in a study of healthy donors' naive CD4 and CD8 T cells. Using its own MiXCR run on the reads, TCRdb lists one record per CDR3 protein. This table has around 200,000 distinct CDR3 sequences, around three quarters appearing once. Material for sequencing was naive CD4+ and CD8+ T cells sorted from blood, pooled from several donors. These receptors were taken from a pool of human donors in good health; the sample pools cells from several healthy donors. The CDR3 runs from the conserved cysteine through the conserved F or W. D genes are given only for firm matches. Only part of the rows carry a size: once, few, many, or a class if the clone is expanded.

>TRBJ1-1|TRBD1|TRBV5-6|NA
CASSLVGASTGFAVLNTEAFF
TGTGCCAGCAGCTTGGTCGGAGCTTCGACAGGGTTCGCAGTATTGAACACTGAAGCTTTCTTT
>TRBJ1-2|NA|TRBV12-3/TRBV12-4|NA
CASSLRVQYGYTF
TGTGCCAGCAGTTTAAGGGTGCAGTATGGCTACACCTTC
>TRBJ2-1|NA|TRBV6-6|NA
CASSYTNEQFF
TGTGCCAGCAGTTACACTAATGAGCAGTTCTTC
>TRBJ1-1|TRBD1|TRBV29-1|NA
CSGGQGEAFF
TGCAGCGGCGGACAGGGTGAAGCTTTCTTT
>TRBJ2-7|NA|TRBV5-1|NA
CASSLGGEYEQYF
TGCGCCAGCAGCTTGGGCGGGGAGTACGAGCAGTACTTC
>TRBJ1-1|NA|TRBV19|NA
CASSIWEGEAFF
TGTGCCAGTAGTATATGGGAGGGTGAAGCTTTCTTT
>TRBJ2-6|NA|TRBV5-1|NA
CASSLDSSSGANVLTF
TGCGCCAGCAGCTTGGACAGCAGCTCTGGGGCCAACGTCCTGACTTTC
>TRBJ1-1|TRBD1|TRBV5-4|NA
CASSLPGQTNTEAFF
TGTGCCAGCAGCTTGCCGGGACAGACGAACACTGAAGCTTTCTTT
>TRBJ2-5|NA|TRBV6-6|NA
CASSRPSFGQQETQYF
TGTGCCAGCAGCCGACCTTCCTTTGGACAGCAAGAGACCCAGTACTTC
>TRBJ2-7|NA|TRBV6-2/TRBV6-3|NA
CATTRVGIYEQYF
TGTGCCACGACGAGGGTAGGGATCTACGAGCAGTACTTC
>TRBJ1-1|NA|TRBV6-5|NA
CASSYASATEAFF
TGTGCCAGCAGTTACGCCAGCGCCACTGAAGCTTTCTTT
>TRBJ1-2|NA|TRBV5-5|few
CASSLPGDYGYTF
TGTGCCAGCAGCTTGCCAGGGGACTATGGCTACACCTTC
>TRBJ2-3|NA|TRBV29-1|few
CSTQGLASGETDTQYF
TGCAGCACCCAAGGGCTAGCTTCGGGGGAGACAGATACGCAGTATTTT
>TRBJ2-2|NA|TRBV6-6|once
CASSYVWGGELFF
TGTGCCAGCAGTTACGTCTGGGGCGGGGAGCTGTTTTTT
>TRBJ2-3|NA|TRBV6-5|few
CASSYSGRPSTDTQYF
TGTGCCAGCAGTTACTCTGGCAGACCTAGCACAGATACGCAGTATTTT